Sequencing of this T cell receptor beta chain was carried out in a study of T cells after posttransplantation cyclophosphamide. Some clones are missing from TCRdb's copy, which holds only in-frame ones; the method was immunoSEQ multiplex PCR. The data hold under 40,000 clones, with 91% observed a single time. This clone has a single count. The naive gate required viable CD3+CD4+ or CD3+CD8+ cells with CCR7+CD45RA+CD45RO-CD95-CD27+CD28+ phenotype. Sequenced material: naive CD4+ T cells sorted from blood. This TCR came from a man aged 25 to 40 in good health and a related stem cell transplant donor.

This CDR3 reads CASSVSGQLMETQYF. Written as DNA, the CDR3 is TGTGCCAGCAGCGTAAGTGGGCAGTTGATGGAGACCCAGTACTTC. This chain links TRBV9 with TRBJ2-5, with D uncertain. The germline gives CDR1 SGDLS, CDR2 YYNGEE. CDR3 length: 15 amino acids. Trimming removed 1 base from V and 5 bases from J, with 15 bases in between.